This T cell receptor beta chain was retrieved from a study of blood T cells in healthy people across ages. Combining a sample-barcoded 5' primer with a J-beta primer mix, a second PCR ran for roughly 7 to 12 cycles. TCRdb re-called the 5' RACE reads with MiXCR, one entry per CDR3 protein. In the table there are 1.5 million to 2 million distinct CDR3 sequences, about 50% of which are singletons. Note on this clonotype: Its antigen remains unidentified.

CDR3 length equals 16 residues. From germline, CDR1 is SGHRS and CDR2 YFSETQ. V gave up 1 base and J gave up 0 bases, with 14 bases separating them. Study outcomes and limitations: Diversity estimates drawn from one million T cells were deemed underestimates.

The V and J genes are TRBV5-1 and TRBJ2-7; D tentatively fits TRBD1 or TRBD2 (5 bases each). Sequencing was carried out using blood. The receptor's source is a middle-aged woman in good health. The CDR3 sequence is CASSLRAAGSSYEQYF. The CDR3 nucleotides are TGCGCCAGCAGCTTGCGCGCCGCAGGGAGCTCCTACGAGCAGTACTTC.